This TCR beta chain is drawn from a study of blood T cell repertoires in COVID-19. Assay: immunoSEQ multiplex PCR; the TCRdb copy retains only in-frame clones and omits some. The data hold a few hundred thousand clones, with 85% to 90% observed a single time. The CDR3 loop spans 14 amino acids. Germline V gives CDR1 SGDLS, CDR2 YYNGEE. Trimming pared 4 bases from V and 3 bases from J, leaving 14 bases between. Sequenced input: peripheral blood. The receptor's source is a man younger than 35 with active or convalescent COVID-19. The V and J genes are TRBV9 and TRBJ2-7; D is perhaps TRBD1 (5 bases). In nucleotides, the CDR3 is TGTGCCAGCAGCCTCAGGGCCTTTGACTACGAGCAGTACTTC. It encodes CASSLRAFDYEQYF.